These 25 T cell receptor beta chains were all obtained from the same sample, sequenced in a study of spatial heterogeneity in lung cancer. The study's findings and limits: Tumor mutation counts were tracked by expanded intratumoral alpha and beta TCR counts.

TCRdb called the 5' RACE reads again in MiXCR, with one record for every CDR3 protein. Found here are 17,000 or so distinct CDR3 sequences, 5% to 8% of them singletons; the top ten hold 6.8%. No antigen has been identified for these receptors. Time point defined: sample taken at primary tumor resection. Source: lung tumor tissue, taken at surgery. These receptors came from a male donor with early-stage non-small cell lung cancer.

This clonotype was counted between two and nine times. A library made for alpha chains picked up this beta chain off target, so its size means little. The rearrangement links TRBV7-8 to TRBJ2-1, with a tentative D call TRBD2 (6 bases). Per the germline V gene, CDR1 is SGHVS and CDR2 is FQNEAQ. V lost 4 bases and J lost 2, with 12 bases in between. The CDR3 loop spans 15 amino acids. In DNA, the CDR3 is TGTGCCAGCAGCTCAAGACTAGAACCCTACAATGAGCAGTTCTTC. It codes for CASSSRLEPYNEQFF.

This clonotype was observed many times. This beta chain slipped into a library made for alpha chains as a stray read, so its size is not meaningful. V usage is TRBV7-8 and J usage is TRBJ2-5; TRBD2 matches at 8 bases. Germline V gene data show CDR1 as SGHVS and CDR2 as FQNEAQ. J gave up 1 base and V 2 bases, and 6 bases lay outside the gene matches. This CDR3 is 16 amino acids long. The CDR3 is CASSLNGGGFQETQYF. CDR3 nucleotides: TGTGCCAGCAGCTTAAACGGCGGGGGGTTCCAAGAGACCCAGTACTTC.

This clonotype was seen many times. This beta chain is off target for a library built for alpha chains, so its abundance means little. The CDR3 here is CSAREGQMNTEAFF. As DNA, the CDR3 is TGCAGTGCTAGAGAGGGGCAGATGAACACTGAAGCTTTCTTT. This chain connects TRBV20-1 to TRBJ1-1; a possible D gene is TRBD1 (5 bases). This CDR3 spans 14 amino acids. Germline V gives CDR1 DFQATT, CDR2 SNEGSKA (reference sequence). V was clipped by 0 bases and J by 0 bases, with 8 bases between them.

Comments on this clonotype: This beta chain is a stray sequence in a library constructed for alpha chains; its clone size is not meaningful. This sequence joins TRBV28 and TRBJ1-2; D might be TRBD1 (5 bases). The V end was cut by 7 bases, the J end by 6 bases, with 15 bases between. The CDR3 covers 13 residues. Germline V lookup: CDR1 MDHEN, CDR2 SYDVKM. CDR3 region: CASTPGMGDGYTF. The CDR3 DNA reads TGTGCCAGCACCCCCGGCATGGGGGATGGCTACACCTTC.

This clonotype was picked up many times. This beta chain turned up in a library designed for alpha chains; as an off-target read, its abundance says little. The genes are TRBV29-1 and TRBJ2-1; D is unresolved. The length of the CDR3 is 11 residues. V gave up 2 bases and J gave up 4 bases, with 3 bases separating them. The germline V gene encodes CDR1 SQVTM and CDR2 ANQGSEA. The CDR3 loop is CSVELYNEQFF. The CDR3, as DNA: TGCAGCGTTGAATTGTACAATGAGCAGTTCTTC.

The sample holds many counts of this clonotype. This beta chain came through as a stray read in a library set up for alpha chains, and its size says little. CDR3 nucleotide sequence: TGTGCCAGCAGCTACGCTAGCGGGGGGTTAGATACGCAGTATTTT. This codes for CASSYASGGLDTQYF. The chain is built from TRBV5-4 and TRBJ2-3, with 11 bases matching TRBD2. CDR3 length equals 15 residues. The V gene end was trimmed by 3 bases and the J gene end by 5 bases; junction bases not matched to a gene: 5. Looked up from germline, CDR1 is SGHNT and CDR2 is YYREEE (reference sequence). The full variable domain, rest sourced from reference TRBV5-4 and TRBJ2-3, is ETGVTQSPTHLIKTRGQQVTLRCSSQSGHNTVSWYQQALGQGPQFIFQYYREEENGRGNFPPRFSGLQFPNYSSELNVNALELDDSALYLCASSYASGGLDTQYFGPGTRLTVL.

This clonotype occurred many times. As an off-target read in a library built for alpha chains, this beta chain has a frequency of little significance. The chain has TRBV9 and TRBJ2-1, with TRBD1 as a possible D gene (5 bases). V shed 4 bases and J shed 4 bases, with 24 bases lying between them. The CDR3 loop spans 18 amino acids. CDR1 SGDLS and CDR2 YYNGEE come from the germline V gene. The CDR3 coding sequence is TGTGCCAGCAGCACACGGTCGCTCAGGGAAACAGGATACAATGAGCAGTTCTTC. This encodes CASSTRSLRETGYNEQFF. The whole variable domain, remainder taken from reference TRBV9 and TRBJ2-1, is DSGVTQTPKHLITATGQRVTLRCSPRSGDLSVYWYQQSLDQGLQFLIQYYNGEERAKGNILERFSAQQFPDLHSELNLSSLELGDSALYFCASSTRSLRETGYNEQFFGPGTRLTVL.

About this clonotype itself: Within a library made for alpha chains, this beta chain is off target, and its count is uninformative. The genes are TRBV18 and TRBJ1-1; 9 positions agree with TRBD1. In germline, CDR1 is KGHSH, CDR2 LQKENI. This CDR3 contains 15 residues. V was clipped by 3 bases and J by 0 bases; unmatched bases: 2. This CDR3 is CASSPRTGVNTEAFF. For the CDR3, the DNA is TGTGCCAGCTCACCCCGGACAGGGGTGAACACTGAAGCTTTCTTT.

This clonotype was recorded at least ten times. As an off-target read in a library built for alpha chains, this beta chain has a frequency of little significance. V gene TRBV3-1 combines with J gene TRBJ1-5; no firm D call. V lost 0 bases and J lost 7, with 7 bases in between. The length of the CDR3 is 13 residues. The germline V gene has CDR1 LGHDT and CDR2 YNNKEL (reference sequence). As DNA, the CDR3 is TGTGCCAGCAGCCAAGATATTCGGCAGCCCCAGCATTTT. This encodes CASSQDIRQPQHF.

Ten or more counts support this clonotype. The library was prepared for alpha chains; this beta chain is a stray read, so its frequency means little. V is TRBV10-1 and J is TRBJ2-7; tentatively, D is TRBD1 (6 bases). This CDR3 comprises 17 residues. Germline values: CDR1 WNHNN, CDR2 SYGVQD (reference sequence). Between the trimmed V and J ends, which lost 0 bases and 3 bases, there was a span of 18 bases. CDR3 nucleotide sequence: TGCGCCAGCAGTGAGTCCTTAGCCGGGACAAGGTTCTACGAGCAGTACTTC. Amino acid sequence: CASSESLAGTRFYEQYF.

Only a few counts were recorded for this clonotype. For a library built for alpha chains, this beta chain is a stray read; little rests on its size. The chain links TRBV7-9 to TRBJ2-7; D perhaps matches TRBD2 (5 bases). This CDR3 is built from 14 residues. V lost 7 bases and J lost 5, with 18 bases in between. Germline CDR1 is SEHNR and CDR2 is FQNEAQ (reference sequence). The CDR3 reads CASTSSLVFHEQYF. The CDR3 bases are TGTGCCAGCACCTCTTCACTAGTATTTCACGAGCAGTACTTC.

This clonotype was counted at least ten times. Since the library was made to target alpha chains, this beta chain is a stray read and its abundance is not meaningful. The J gene is TRBJ2-3, the V gene TRBV20-1; the match to TRBD2 covers 7 bases. After removal of 5 bases from V and 1 base from J, the junction contained 9 bases not matched to a gene. Germline V gene lookup returns CDR1 DFQATT and CDR2 SNEGSKA (reference sequence). The CDR3 spans 15 residues. The CDR3 coding sequence is TGCAGTGCTGGGGTCCGGGAGGTTGGCACAGATACGCAGTATTTT. This codes for CSAGVREVGTDTQYF.

This clonotype was picked up many times. Since the library was made to target alpha chains, this beta chain is a stray read and its abundance is not meaningful. The V call is TRBV20-1, the J call TRBJ1-2; D unresolved. The length of the CDR3 is 14 residues. The V gene's germline CDR1 is DFQATT and CDR2 SNEGSKA (reference sequence). With 1 base removed from V and 3 bases from J, the gap between germline ends came to 12 bases. Here the CDR3 DNA reads TGCAGTGCTAGAGTCGAACAGCGCTACTATGGCTACACCTTC. This codes for CSARVEQRYYGYTF.

In its sample, this clonotype was seen many times. The size of this beta chain means little, since it is a stray read in a library made for alpha chains. This chain links TRBV7-2 with TRBJ2-7; D is unclear. CDR1 and CDR2 (germline): SGHTA, FQGNSA. The V end was cut by 0 bases, the J end by 5 bases, with 11 bases between. The CDR3 contains 14 residues. The CDR3 DNA follows: TGTGCCAGCAGCTTAGCCGTGGGCGTAAACGAGCAGTACTTC. This codes for CASSLAVGVNEQYF.

This clonotype appeared many times. With the library built for alpha chains, this beta chain is off target and its frequency is not meaningful. The chain is built from TRBV5-5 and TRBJ1-4, with 8 positions matching TRBD1. There are 15 residues in the CDR3. Germline CDR1 is SGHKS and CDR2 is YYEKEE (reference sequence). The ends lost 5 bases at V and 6 bases at J; junction bases unmatched: 9. This CDR3 reads CASRPRTGWDEKLFF. Here the CDR3 DNA reads TGTGCCAGCAGACCAAGGACAGGGTGGGATGAAAAACTGTTTTTT.

At least ten counts were recorded for this clonotype. This beta chain came through as a stray read in a library set up for alpha chains, and its size says little. This chain joins TRBV4-1 and TRBJ1-6, with D unclear. Germline V CDR1 and CDR2: MGHRA, YSYEKL. V gave up 1 base and J gave up 14 bases, with 15 bases separating them. The CDR3 extends over 14 amino acids. CDR3 nucleotides: TGCGCCAGCAGCCAAGTGGTTACCGAACGGACCCTCCACTTT. This codes for CASSQVVTERTLHF.

This clonotype was seen many times. Since the library was made to target alpha chains, this beta chain is a stray read and its abundance is not meaningful. For the CDR3, the DNA is TGCAGTGCTAGCCGGGACGGATCCTACAATGAGCAGTTCTTC. It codes for CSASRDGSYNEQFF. The chain joins TRBV20-1 to TRBJ2-1; D possibly matches TRBD1 or TRBD2 (5 bases each). There are 14 residues in the CDR3. The germline V gene has CDR1 DFQATT and CDR2 SNEGSKA (reference sequence). V shed 3 bases and J shed 1 base, with 10 bases lying between them.

This clonotype was seen repeatedly, ten times or more. This beta chain lies outside the target of a library built for alpha chains; its clone size means little. The V gene is TRBV6-5, the J gene TRBJ1-6; D perhaps matches TRBD1 (5 bases). This CDR3 contains 17 residues. The germline V gene has CDR1 MNHEY and CDR2 SVGAGI. Deletions cut 6 bases from V and 4 bases from J, with 19 bases between. The chain's CDR3 is CASSPRDPSRYNSPLHF. For the CDR3, the DNA is TGTGCCAGCAGCCCCCGGGACCCCAGTCGGTATAATTCACCCCTCCACTTT.

This clonotype was counted ten times or more. This beta chain appears as a stray read in a library generated for alpha chains; its size is not informative. The V call is TRBV29-1, the J call TRBJ2-1; 7 positions match TRBD1. Germline loops: CDR1 SQVTM, CDR2 ANQGSEA. The CDR3 is made up of 13 amino acids. J was trimmed by 9 bases and V by 4 bases; bases with no gene match: 9. Written as DNA, the CDR3 is TGCAGCGTTGGGAAGGGGGCGGGTAGTGAGCAGTTCTTC. Its protein is CSVGKGAGSEQFF.

This clonotype has a handful of counts. Since it is a stray read in a library aimed at alpha chains, this beta chain has a size that is not meaningful. V usage is TRBV6-1 and J usage is TRBJ2-1; TRBD2 agrees at 12 bases. Germline V gene lookup returns CDR1 MNHNS and CDR2 SASEGT. This CDR3 contains 20 residues. J was trimmed by 1 base and V by 4 bases; bases with no gene match: 14. CDR3 sequence (DNA): TGTGCCAGCAGTGCCAGGTCGCTAGCGGGAGGGTTCGTATCCTACAATGAGCAGTTCTTC. It codes for CASSARSLAGGFVSYNEQFF.

At least ten counts were recorded for this clonotype. With the library built for alpha chains, this beta chain is off target and its frequency is not meaningful. This chain links TRBV6-2 or TRBV6-3 with TRBJ2-2, with 9 positions matching TRBD1. This CDR3 is built from 16 residues. Germline loops: CDR1 MNHEY, CDR2 SVGEGT. V lost 0 bases and J lost 5; bases outside the gene matches: 4. CDR3 in DNA: TGTGCCAGCAGTTACTCGGAACAGGGGGCGACCGGGGAGCTGTTTTTT. Translation gives CASSYSEQGATGELFF.

This clonotype has a count of ten or more. For a library built for alpha chains, this beta chain is a stray read; little rests on its size. This chain joins TRBV20-1 and TRBJ2-3, with D perhaps matching TRBD1 or TRBD2 (5 bases each). Germline V gene lookup returns CDR1 DFQATT and CDR2 SNEGSKA (reference sequence). The CDR3 is made up of 15 amino acids. The V end lost 3 bases, the J end lost 3 bases, and 16 bases lay between the germline ends. CDR3 in amino acids: CSASIRLWGTDTQYF. In DNA, the CDR3 is TGCAGTGCTAGTATACGGCTTTGGGGGACAGATACGCAGTATTTT.

This clonotype was counted ten times or more. With the library built for alpha chains, this beta chain is off target and its frequency is not meaningful. V is TRBV7-6 and J is TRBJ1-5; no definite D call. Germline CDR1 reads SGHVS; CDR2 reads FNYEAQ. This CDR3 is built from 14 residues. V was trimmed by 2 bases and J by 4 bases, leaving 9 bases between them. CDR3 sequence (DNA): TGTGCCAGCAGCTTATCGGGTGGAAATCAGCCCCAGCATTTT. It is translated as CASSLSGGNQPQHF.

With respect to this clonotype: An end of the junction does not agree with germline; a read error may underlie this. As an off-target read in a library built for alpha chains, this beta chain has a frequency of little significance. This chain uses TRBV13 with TRBJ2-7; 8 bases align to TRBD2. The germline CDR1 and CDR2 sequences are PRHDT and FYEKMQ (reference sequence). This CDR3 is 16 amino acids long. CDR3 nucleotides: TGTGCCAGCAGCTTAGTGAGCGGGGGAAGCTCCTATGAGCAGTACTTC. It codes for CASSLVSGGSSYEQYF. Full variable domain (missing parts from reference TRBV13 and TRBJ2-7): AAGVIQSPRHLIKEKRETATLKCYPIPRHDTVYWYQQGPGQDPQFLISFYEKMQSDKGSIPDRFSAQQFSDYHSELNMSSLELGDSALYFCASSLVSGGSSYEQYFGPGTRLTVT.

This clonotype was recorded many times. Because the library targeted alpha chains, this beta chain is an off-target read whose size means little. J is TRBJ2-2 and V is TRBV7-8; weak D call: TRBD2 (5 bases). The CDR3 runs 14 residues. The ends were cut back, 1 base at V and 6 bases at J, with 9 bases in the middle. The germline gives CDR1 SGHVS, CDR2 FQNEAQ. Here the CDR3 reads CASSLVGSAGELFF. The DNA of the CDR3 is TGTGCCAGCAGCTTAGTGGGTAGCGCCGGGGAGCTGTTTTTT.